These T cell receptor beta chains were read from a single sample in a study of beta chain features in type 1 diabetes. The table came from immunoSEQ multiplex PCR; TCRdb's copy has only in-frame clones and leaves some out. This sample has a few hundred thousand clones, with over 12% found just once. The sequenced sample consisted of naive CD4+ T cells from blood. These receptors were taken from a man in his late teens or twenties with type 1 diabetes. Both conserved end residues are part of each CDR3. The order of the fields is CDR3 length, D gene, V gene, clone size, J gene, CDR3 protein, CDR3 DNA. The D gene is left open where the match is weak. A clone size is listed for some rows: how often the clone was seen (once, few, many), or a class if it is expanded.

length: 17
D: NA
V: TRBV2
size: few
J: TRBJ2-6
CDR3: CASSERGQVLGANVLTF
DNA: TGTGCCAGCAGTGAAAGGGGTCAGGTCCTGGGGGCCAACGTCCTGACTTTC

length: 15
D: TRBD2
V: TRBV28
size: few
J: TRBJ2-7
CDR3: CASSFGTSGSYEQYF
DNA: TGTGCCAGCAGTTTTGGGACTAGCGGCTCCTACGAGCAGTACTTC

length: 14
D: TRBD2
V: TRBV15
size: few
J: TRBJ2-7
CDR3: CATSRDFRGDEQYF
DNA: TGTGCCACCAGCAGAGATTTCCGGGGGGACGAGCAGTACTTC

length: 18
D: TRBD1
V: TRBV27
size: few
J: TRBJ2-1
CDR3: CASRDRDRDPLSYNEQFF
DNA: TGTGCCAGCAGAGACCGGGACAGGGACCCCCTCTCCTACAATGAGCAGTTCTTC

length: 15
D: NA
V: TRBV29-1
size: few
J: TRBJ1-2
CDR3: CSVEDQRGGGSGYTF
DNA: TGCAGCGTTGAAGATCAGCGGGGCGGGGGAAGTGGCTACACCTTC

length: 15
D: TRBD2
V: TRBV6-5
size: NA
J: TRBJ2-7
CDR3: CASSYSGTSVYEQYF
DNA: TGTGCCAGCAGTTACTCGGGGACTAGCGTATACGAGCAGTACTTC

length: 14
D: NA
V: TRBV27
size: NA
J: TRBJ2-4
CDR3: CASSFRRQPNIQYF
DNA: TGTGCCAGCAGTTTTCGCAGGCAGCCTAACATTCAGTACTTC

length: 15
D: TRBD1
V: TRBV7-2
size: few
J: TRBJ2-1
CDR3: CASSLVGQGANEQFF
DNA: TGTGCCAGCAGCTTAGTGGGGCAGGGGGCAAATGAGCAGTTCTTC

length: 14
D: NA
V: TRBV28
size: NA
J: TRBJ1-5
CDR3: CASSLWQGPQPQHF
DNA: TGTGCCAGCAGTTTATGGCAGGGGCCTCAGCCCCAGCATTTT

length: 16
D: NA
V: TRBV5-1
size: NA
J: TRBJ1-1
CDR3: CASSGEGSPKCTEAFF
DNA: TGCGCCAGCAGCGGAGAGGGTAGTCCAAAGTGCACTGAAGCTTTCTTT

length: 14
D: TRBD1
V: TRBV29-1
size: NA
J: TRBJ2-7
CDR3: CSALLGQGSFEQYF
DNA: TGCAGCGCCTTACTGGGACAGGGGTCGTTCGAGCAGTACTTC

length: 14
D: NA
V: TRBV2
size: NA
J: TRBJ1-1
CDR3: CASSYAPPGTEAFF
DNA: TGTGCCAGCAGCTACGCCCCGCCAGGGACTGAAGCTTTCTTT

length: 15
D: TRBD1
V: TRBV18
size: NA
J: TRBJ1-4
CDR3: CASSPPGTGNEKLFF
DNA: TGTGCCAGCTCACCACCCGGGACAGGGAATGAAAAACTGTTTTTT

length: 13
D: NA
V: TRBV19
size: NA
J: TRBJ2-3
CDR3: CATLGQNTDTQYF
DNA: TGTGCCACCTTGGGGCAGAATACAGATACGCAGTATTTT

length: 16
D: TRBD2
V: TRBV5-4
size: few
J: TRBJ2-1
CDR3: CASSLGGTSSYNEQFF
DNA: TGTGCCAGCAGCTTAGGGGGGACTAGCTCATACAATGAGCAGTTCTTC

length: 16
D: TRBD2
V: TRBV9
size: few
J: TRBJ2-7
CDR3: CASSVGLADSSYEQYF
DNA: TGTGCCAGCAGCGTCGGACTAGCCGATAGCTCCTACGAGCAGTACTTC

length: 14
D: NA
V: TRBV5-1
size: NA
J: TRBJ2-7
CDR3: CASSLGRPLGEQYF
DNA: TGCGCCAGCAGCTTGGGCAGGCCACTCGGAGAGCAGTACTTC

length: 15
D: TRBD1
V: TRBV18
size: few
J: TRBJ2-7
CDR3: CASSPGQDISYEQYF
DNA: TGTGCCAGCTCTCCGGGACAGGACATTTCCTACGAGCAGTACTTC

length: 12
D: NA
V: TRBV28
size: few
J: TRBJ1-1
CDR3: CASSGHTSRAFF
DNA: TGTGCCAGCAGTGGCCATACATCTCGAGCTTTCTTT

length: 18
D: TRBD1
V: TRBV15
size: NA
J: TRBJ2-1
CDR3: CATSRTKTPGTGGNEQFF
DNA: TGTGCCACCAGCAGAACAAAAACTCCCGGGACAGGGGGAAATGAGCAGTTCTTC

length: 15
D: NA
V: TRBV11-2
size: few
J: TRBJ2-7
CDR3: CASSLSPGVSYEQYF
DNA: TGTGCCAGCAGCTTATCCCCCGGAGTCTCCTACGAGCAGTACTTC

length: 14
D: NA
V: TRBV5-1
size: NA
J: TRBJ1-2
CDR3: CASSLERGNYGYTF
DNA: TGCGCCAGCAGCTTGGAAAGGGGAAACTATGGCTACACCTTC

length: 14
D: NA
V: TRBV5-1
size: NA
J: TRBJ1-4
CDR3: CASSLAREDEKLFF
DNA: TGCGCCAGCAGCTTGGCCAGGGAGGACGAAAAACTGTTTTTT

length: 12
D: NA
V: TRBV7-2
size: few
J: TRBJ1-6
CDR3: CASSSSGRALHF
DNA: TGTGCCAGCAGCTCATCTGGGAGGGCCCTCCACTTT

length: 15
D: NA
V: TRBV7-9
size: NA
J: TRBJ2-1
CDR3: CASSLIQGVYNEQFF
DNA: TGTGCCAGCAGCTTAATCCAGGGCGTTTACAATGAGCAGTTCTTC

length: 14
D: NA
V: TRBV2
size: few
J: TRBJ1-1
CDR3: CASSQGLRNTEAFF
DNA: TGTGCCAGCAGTCAGGGGTTGAGAAACACTGAAGCTTTCTTT

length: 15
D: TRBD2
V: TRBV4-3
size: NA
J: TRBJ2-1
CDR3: CASSQGLAGANEQFF
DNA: TGCGCCAGCAGCCAAGGACTAGCGGGAGCCAATGAGCAGTTCTTC

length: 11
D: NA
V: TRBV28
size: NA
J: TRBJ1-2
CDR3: CASTSEVARTF
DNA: TGTGCCAGCACTTCGGAGGTGGCCCGCACCTTC

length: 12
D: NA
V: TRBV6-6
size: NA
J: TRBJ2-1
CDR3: CATTRLAAEQFF
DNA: TGTGCCACGACCCGCCTAGCTGCGGAGCAGTTCTTC

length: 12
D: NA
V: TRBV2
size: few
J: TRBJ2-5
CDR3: CASRVAGETQYF
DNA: TGTGCCAGCAGGGTCGCAGGGGAGACCCAGTACTTC

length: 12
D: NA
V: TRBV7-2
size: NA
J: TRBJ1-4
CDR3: CASSSSFGKLFF
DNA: TGTGCCAGCAGCTCATCTTTCGGAAAACTGTTTTTT

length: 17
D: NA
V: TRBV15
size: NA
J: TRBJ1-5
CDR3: CATSRVRGGTSNQPQHF
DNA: TGTGCCACCAGCAGAGTCCGTGGCGGGACCAGCAATCAGCCCCAGCATTTT

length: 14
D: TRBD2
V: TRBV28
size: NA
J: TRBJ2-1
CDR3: CASLAEKPYNEQFF
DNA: TGTGCCAGCCTAGCGGAGAAACCCTACAATGAGCAGTTCTTC

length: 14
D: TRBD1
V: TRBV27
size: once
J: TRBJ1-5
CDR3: CASSLVRGNQPQHF
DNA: TGTGCCAGCAGTTTAGTCAGGGGGAATCAGCCCCAGCATTTT